The clone carrying this TCR beta chain was seen a few times. The data belong to a study of T-cell memory formation after mild COVID-19. There are 14 residues in the CDR3. The V segment lost 4 bases and the J segment 7 bases; nucleotides outside the gene matches: 7. Germline V gene data show CDR1 as LGHNA and CDR2 as YSLEER. One entry per CDR3 protein, called by TCRdb with MiXCR from the 5' RACE reads. The repertoire includes 120,000 to 150,000 distinct CDR3 sequences, 11% to 15% of them detected once, and around 30% sits in the top ten. This clonotype was obtained from an adult woman who had mild COVID-19 (a few samples of this study predate the infection). Cell type and time point are not known. This chain joins TRBV4-3 and TRBJ2-4; TRBD1 agrees at 7 bases. Sequencing used PBMCs or a T cell subset sorted from them (not recorded which). This CDR3 is CASSPGQAENIQYF. CDR3 nucleotide sequence: TGCGCCAGCAGCCCCGGACAGGCCGAGAACATTCAGTACTTC.